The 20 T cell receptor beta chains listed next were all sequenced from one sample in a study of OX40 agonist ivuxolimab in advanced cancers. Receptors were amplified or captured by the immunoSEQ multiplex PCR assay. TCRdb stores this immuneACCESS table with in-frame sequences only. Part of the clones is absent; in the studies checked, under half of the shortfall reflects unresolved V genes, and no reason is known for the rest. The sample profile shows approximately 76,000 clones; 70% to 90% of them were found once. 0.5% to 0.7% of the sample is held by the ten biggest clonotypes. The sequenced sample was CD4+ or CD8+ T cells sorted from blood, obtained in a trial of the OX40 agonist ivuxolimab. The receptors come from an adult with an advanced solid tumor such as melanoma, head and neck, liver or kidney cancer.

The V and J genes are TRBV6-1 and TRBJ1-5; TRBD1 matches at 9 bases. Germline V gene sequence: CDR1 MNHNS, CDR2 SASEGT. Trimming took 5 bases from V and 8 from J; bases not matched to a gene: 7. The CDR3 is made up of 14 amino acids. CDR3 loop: CASSPGQGRKPQHF. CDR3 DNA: TGTGCCAGCAGTCCGGGACAGGGTAGGAAGCCCCAGCATTTT.

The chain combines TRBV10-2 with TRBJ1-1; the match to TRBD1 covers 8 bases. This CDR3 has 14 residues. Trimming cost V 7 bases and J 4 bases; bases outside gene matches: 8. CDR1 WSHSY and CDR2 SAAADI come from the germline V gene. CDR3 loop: CASTDPGGRTEAFF. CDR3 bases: TGCGCCAGCACAGACCCAGGGGGCCGCACTGAAGCTTTCTTT.

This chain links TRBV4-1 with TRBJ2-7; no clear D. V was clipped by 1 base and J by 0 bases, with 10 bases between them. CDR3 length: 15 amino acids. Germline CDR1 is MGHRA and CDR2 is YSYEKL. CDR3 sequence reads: CASSQARGISYEQYF. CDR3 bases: TGCGCCAGCAGCCAAGCCCGAGGCATCTCCTACGAGCAGTACTTC.

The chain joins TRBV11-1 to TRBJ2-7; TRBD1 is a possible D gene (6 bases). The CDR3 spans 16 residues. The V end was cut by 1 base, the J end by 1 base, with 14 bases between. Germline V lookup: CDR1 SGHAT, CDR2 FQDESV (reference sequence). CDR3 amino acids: CASSLGPPQGSYEQYF. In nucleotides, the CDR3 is TGTGCCAGCAGCTTAGGTCCCCCGCAGGGGTCCTACGAGCAGTACTTC.

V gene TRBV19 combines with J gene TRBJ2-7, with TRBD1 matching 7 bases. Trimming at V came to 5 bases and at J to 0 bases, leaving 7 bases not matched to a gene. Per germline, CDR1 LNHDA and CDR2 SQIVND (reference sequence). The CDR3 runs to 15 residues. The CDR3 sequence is CASSARQGSSYEQYF. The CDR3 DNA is TGTGCCAGTAGTGCCAGACAGGGAAGCTCCTACGAGCAGTACTTC.

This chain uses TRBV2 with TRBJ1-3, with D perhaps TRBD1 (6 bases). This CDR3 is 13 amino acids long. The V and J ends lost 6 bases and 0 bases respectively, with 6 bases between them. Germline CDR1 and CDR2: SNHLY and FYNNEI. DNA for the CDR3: TGTGCCAGCAGGGGGGCCTCTGGAAACACCATATATTTT. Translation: CASRGASGNTIYF.

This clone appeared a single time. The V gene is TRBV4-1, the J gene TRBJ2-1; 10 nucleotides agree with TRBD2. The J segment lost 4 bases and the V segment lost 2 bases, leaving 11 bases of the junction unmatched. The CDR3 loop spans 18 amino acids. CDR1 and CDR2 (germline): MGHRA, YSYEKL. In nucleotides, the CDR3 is TGCGCCAGCAGCCAAACCTCTAGCGGGGGCCCACCTTACAATGAGCAGTTCTTC. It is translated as CASSQTSSGGPPYNEQFF.

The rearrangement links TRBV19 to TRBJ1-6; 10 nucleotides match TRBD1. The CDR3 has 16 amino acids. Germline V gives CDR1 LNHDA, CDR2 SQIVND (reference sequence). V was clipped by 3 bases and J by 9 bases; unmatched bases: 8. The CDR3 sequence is CASSMDFGTGASPLHF. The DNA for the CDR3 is TGTGCCAGTAGTATGGATTTCGGGACAGGGGCTTCACCCCTCCACTTT.

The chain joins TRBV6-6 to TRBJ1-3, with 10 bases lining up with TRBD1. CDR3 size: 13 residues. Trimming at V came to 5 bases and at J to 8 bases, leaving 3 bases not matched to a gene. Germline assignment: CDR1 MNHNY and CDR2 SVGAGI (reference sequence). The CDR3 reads CASSRDRGDTIYF. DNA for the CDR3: TGTGCCAGCAGTAGGGACAGGGGTGACACCATATATTTT.

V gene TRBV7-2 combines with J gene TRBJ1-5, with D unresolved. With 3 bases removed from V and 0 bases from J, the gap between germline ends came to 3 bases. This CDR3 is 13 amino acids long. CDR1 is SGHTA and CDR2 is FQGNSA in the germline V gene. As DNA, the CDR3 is TGTGCCAGCAGCTTCCATAGCAATCAGCCCCAGCATTTT. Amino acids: CASSFHSNQPQHF.

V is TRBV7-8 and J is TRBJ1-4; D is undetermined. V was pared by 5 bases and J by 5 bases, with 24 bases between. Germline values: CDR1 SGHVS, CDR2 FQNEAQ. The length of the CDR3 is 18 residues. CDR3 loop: CASSLLVSVGRFNEKLFF. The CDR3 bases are TGTGCCAGCAGCCTGCTCGTTTCGGTTGGACGGTTCAATGAAAAACTGTTTTTT.

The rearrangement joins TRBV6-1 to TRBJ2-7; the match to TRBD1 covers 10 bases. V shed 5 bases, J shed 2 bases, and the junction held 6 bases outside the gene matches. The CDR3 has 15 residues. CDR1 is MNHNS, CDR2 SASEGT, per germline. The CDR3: CASSPGGTGAYEQYF. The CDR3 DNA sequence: TGTGCCAGCAGTCCTGGGGGGACAGGGGCCTACGAGCAGTACTTC.

DNA of the CDR3: TGTGCCAGCAGCAAAGCGCTGGGGCCGTCACCCCTCTATGGCTACACCTTC. This translates into CASSKALGPSPLYGYTF. The J gene is TRBJ1-2, the V gene TRBV21-1; the table names TRBD1, a call not compared with the DNA. TRBV21-1 has pseudogene status. CDR3 size: 17 residues.

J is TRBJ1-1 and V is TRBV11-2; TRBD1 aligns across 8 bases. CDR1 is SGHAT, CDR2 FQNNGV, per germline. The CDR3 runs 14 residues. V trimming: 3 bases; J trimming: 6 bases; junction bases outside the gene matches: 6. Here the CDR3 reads CASSLGGTGPEAFF. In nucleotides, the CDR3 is TGTGCCAGCAGCTTGGGCGGGACAGGCCCTGAAGCTTTCTTT.

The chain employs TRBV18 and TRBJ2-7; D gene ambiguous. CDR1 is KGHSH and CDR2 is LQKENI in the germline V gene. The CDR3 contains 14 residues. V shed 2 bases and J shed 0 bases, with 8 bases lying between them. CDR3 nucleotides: TGTGCCAGCTCACCAAGCACGGACTCCTACGAGCAGTACTTC. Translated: CASSPSTDSYEQYF. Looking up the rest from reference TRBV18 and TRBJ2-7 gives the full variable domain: NAGVMQNPRHLVRRRGQEARLRCSPMKGHSHVYWYRQLPEEGLKFMVYLQKENIIDESGMPKERFSAEFPKEGPSILRIQQVVRGDSAAYFCASSPSTDSYEQYFGPGTRLTVT.

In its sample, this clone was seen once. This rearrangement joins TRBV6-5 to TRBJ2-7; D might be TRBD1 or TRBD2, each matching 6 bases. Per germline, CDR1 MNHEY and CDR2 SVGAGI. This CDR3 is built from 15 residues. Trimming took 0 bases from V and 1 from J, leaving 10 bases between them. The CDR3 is CASSYSGGTSYEQYF. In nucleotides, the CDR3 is TGTGCCAGCAGTTACTCAGGGGGGACATCCTACGAGCAGTACTTC.

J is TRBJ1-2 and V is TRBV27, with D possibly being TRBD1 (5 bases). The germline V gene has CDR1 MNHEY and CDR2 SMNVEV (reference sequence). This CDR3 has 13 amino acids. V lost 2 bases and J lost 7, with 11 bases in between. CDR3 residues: CASSLDSGFGYTF. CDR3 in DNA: TGTGCCAGCAGTTTAGACTCAGGGTTTGGCTACACCTTC.

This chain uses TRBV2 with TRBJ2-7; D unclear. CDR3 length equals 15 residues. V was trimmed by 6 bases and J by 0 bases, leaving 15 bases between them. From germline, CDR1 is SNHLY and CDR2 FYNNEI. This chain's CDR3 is CASSPLQSSSYEQYF. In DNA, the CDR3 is TGTGCCAGCAGCCCTTTACAGTCGAGCTCCTACGAGCAGTACTTC.

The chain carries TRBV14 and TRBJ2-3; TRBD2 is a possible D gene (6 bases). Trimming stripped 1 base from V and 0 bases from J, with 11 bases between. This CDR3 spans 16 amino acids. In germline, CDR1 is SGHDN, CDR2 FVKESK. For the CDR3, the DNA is TGTGCCAGCAGCCAAGTGACGGGGGTGAGCACAGATACGCAGTATTTT. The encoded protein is CASSQVTGVSTDTQYF.

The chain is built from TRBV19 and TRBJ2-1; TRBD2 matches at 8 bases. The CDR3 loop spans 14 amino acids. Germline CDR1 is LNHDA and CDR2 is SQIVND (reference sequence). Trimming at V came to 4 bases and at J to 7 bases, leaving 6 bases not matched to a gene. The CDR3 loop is CASSTSSGLNEQFF. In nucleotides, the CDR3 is TGTGCCAGTAGTACGTCTAGCGGGTTGAATGAGCAGTTCTTC.